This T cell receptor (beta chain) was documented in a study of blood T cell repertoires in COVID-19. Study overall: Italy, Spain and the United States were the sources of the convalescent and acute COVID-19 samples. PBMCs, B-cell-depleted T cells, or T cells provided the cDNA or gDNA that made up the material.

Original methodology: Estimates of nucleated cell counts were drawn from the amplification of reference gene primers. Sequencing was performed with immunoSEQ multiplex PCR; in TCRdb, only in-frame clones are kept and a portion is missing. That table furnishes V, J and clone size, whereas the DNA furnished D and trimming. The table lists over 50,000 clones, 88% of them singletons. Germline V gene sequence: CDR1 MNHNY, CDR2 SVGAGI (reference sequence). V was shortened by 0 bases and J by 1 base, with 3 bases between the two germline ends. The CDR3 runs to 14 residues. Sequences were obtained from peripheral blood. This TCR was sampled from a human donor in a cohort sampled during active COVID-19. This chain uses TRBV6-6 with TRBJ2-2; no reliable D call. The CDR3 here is CASSYSKNTGELFF. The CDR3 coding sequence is TGTGCCAGCAGTTACTCCAAGAACACCGGGGAGCTGTTTTTT.